This TCR beta chain came from a study of shared clonotypes between healthy human individuals. To note about this clone: Its specificity is not known.

Study results and limitations: It was observed that 5% to 6% of naive CD4 clonotypes were shared across several donors. Non-shared clonotypes were found to have lower generation probabilities than the clonotypes that were shared by all four of the sorted-subset donors.

Measured with immunoSEQ multiplex PCR; TCRdb has only the in-frame clones, and not every one. The sample records under 2,500,000 clones, under 97% being singletons. V lost 4 bases and J 0 bases, leaving 10 bases between the germline ends. There are 14 residues in the CDR3. Germline loops: CDR1 SGHNT, CDR2 YYREEE (reference sequence). CD4+ cell separation produced CD45RA+ naive and CD45RA-negative memory subsets. Sequenced: naive CD4+ T cells sorted from blood. Subset in this sample: CD45RA+ positively selected. The genes are TRBV5-4 and TRBJ2-5; D is unclear. The sequence was collected from a man in his late teens or twenties in good health. CDR3 sequence (DNA): TGTGCCAGCAGCGGTACACTGTACCAAGAGACCCAGTACTTC. Amino acid sequence: CASSGTLYQETQYF.